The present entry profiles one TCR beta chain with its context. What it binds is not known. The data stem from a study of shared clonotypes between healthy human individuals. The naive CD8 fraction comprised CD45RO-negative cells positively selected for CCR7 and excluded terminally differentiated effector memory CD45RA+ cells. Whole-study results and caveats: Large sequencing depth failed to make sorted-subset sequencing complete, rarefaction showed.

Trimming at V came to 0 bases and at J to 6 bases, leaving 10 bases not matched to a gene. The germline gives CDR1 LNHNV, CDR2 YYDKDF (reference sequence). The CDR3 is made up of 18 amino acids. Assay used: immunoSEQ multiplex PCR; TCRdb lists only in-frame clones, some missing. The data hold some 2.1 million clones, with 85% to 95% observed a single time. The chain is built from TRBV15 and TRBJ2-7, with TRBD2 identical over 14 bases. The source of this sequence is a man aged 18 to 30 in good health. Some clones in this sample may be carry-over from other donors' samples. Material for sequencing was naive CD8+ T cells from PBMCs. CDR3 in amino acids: CATSRDAGLAGDFGEQYF. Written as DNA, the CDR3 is TGTGCCACCAGCAGAGACGCGGGACTAGCGGGAGACTTCGGCGAGCAGTACTTC.